The source of this T cell receptor beta chain is a study of PD-1 blockade in classical Hodgkin lymphoma. Study-wide context: Administration of nivolumab to patients was at 3 mg/kg intravenously every 2 weeks. Study-wide points: It was reported that newly diagnosed patients had less baseline TCR diversity than healthy donors. Lower baseline TCR diversity marked trial partial responders and progressors. Diversity in CD4+ TCRs, unlike that measured in CD8+ TCRs, had risen significantly by C4D1.

Clones were sequenced by immunoSEQ multiplex PCR, and TCRdb holds only the in-frame ones, with some missing. The sample contains roughly 150,000 clones, around four fifths of which appear only once. The CDR3 is 16 amino acids. With 0 bases clipped from V and 4 bases from J, the junction kept 7 bases outside the gene matches. From germline, CDR1 is SGHNT and CDR2 YYREEE (reference sequence). The patients all showed relapse after autologous stem cell transplantation, while their brentuximab vedotin exposure varied. This clone has more than one count but fewer than ten. Antigen: not known. Sample: peripheral blood mononuclear cells (PBMCs), taken before the second cycle of nivolumab. This chain connects TRBV5-4 to TRBJ2-1; 7 bases align to TRBD2. The receptor was isolated from a human donor with classical Hodgkin lymphoma. The CDR3: CASSLGGSGVYNEQFF. As DNA, the CDR3 is TGTGCCAGCAGCTTGGGAGGGAGCGGGGTTTACAATGAGCAGTTCTTC.